This TCR beta chain was sequenced for a study of beta chain features in type 1 diabetes. Broader study findings: Shorter TCRB CDR3s, moderately but significantly so, marked every one of the four CD4+ subsets in Type 1 diabetes patients.

This CDR3 contains 15 residues. CDR1 and CDR2 (germline): LGHNA, YSLEER. Trimming cost V 0 bases and J 5 bases, with 12 bases left between them. This clone has more than one count but fewer than ten. Antigen specificity is unknown. Expressed TCRB transcripts were sequenced because the isolated RNA had all been reverse transcribed beforehand. TCRdb's table, derived via immunoSEQ multiplex PCR, lists solely in-frame clones and lacks some. The table shows more than 15,000 clones, with roughly 70% occurring only once. This receptor was obtained from a man aged 25-45 years with type 1 diabetes. Specimen: stem cell memory CD4+ T cells from blood. The chain couples TRBV4-3 to TRBJ2-3, with D possibly matching TRBD1 (6 bases). Here the CDR3 reads CASSQELQGGDTQYF. Here the CDR3 DNA reads TGCGCCAGCAGCCAAGAGTTACAGGGCGGAGATACGCAGTATTTT.